A selection of T cell receptor beta chains follows, all from one sample in a study of early T cells in non-severe SARS-CoV-2 infection. Using its own MiXCR run on the 5' RACE reads, TCRdb lists one record per CDR3 protein. In the table there are fewer than 120,000 distinct CDR3 sequences, 10% to 15% of which are singletons. Sequences were derived from whole blood, sampled at baseline. The receptor set was obtained from an adult who was a healthcare worker with PCR-confirmed SARS-CoV-2 infection or an uninfected control (not recorded which). CDR3s include the opening cysteine and the closing phenylalanine or tryptophan. Fields, in order: D gene, V gene, clone size, J gene, CDR3 DNA, CDR3 protein. D genes are given only for firm matches. Not every row has a clone size; where given, it reads once, few, many or a size class.

d_gene: .; v_gene: TRBV27; abundance: .; j_gene: TRBJ2-7; CDR3nt: TGTGCCAGCAGTTTTTCCCCGACAGCCCCCTACGAGCAGTACTTC; CDR3aa: CASSFSPTAPYEQYF
d_gene: .; v_gene: TRBV28; abundance: many; j_gene: TRBJ1-1; CDR3nt: TGTGCCAGCAGAGAAGGACGTCGTCTTCGGGACACTGAAGCTTTCTTT; CDR3aa: CASREGRRLRDTEAFF
d_gene: .; v_gene: TRBV14; abundance: few; j_gene: TRBJ1-1; CDR3nt: TGTGCCAGCAGCAAAAGCTACGGAAGGTCGGACACTGAAGCTTTCTTT; CDR3aa: CASSKSYGRSDTEAFF
d_gene: TRBD2; v_gene: TRBV12-3/TRBV12-4; abundance: few; j_gene: TRBJ2-2; CDR3nt: TGTGCCAGCAGTTCCTCGGGACTAGCGGGGGGCGTCCGGACCGGGGAGCTGTTTTTT; CDR3aa: CASSSSGLAGGVRTGELFF
d_gene: .; v_gene: TRBV7-3; abundance: few; j_gene: TRBJ1-1; CDR3nt: TGTGCCAGCAGCTTAATGGGTCCCGTGAACACTGAAGCTTTCTTT; CDR3aa: CASSLMGPVNTEAFF
d_gene: .; v_gene: TRBV29-1; abundance: .; j_gene: TRBJ1-1; CDR3nt: TGCAGCGTGCCTCCGAGGGATTACCTATCAACTGAAGCTTTCTTT; CDR3aa: CSVPPRDYLSTEAFF
d_gene: .; v_gene: TRBV7-3; abundance: many; j_gene: TRBJ2-1; CDR3nt: TGTGCCAGCAGTTTGGGGGACCAGTCCTACAATGAGCAGTTCTTC; CDR3aa: CASSLGDQSYNEQFF
d_gene: TRBD1; v_gene: TRBV7-9; abundance: few; j_gene: TRBJ2-5; CDR3nt: TGTGCCAGCAGCGTAGGGACAGGGGCCGAGGAGACCCAGTACTTC; CDR3aa: CASSVGTGAEETQYF
d_gene: TRBD1; v_gene: TRBV6-6; abundance: few; j_gene: TRBJ1-6; CDR3nt: TGTGCCAGCAGTTATAAGACAGGGGATAATTCACCCCTCCACTTT; CDR3aa: CASSYKTGDNSPLHF
d_gene: .; v_gene: TRBV30; abundance: .; j_gene: TRBJ1-6; CDR3nt: TGTGCCTGGAGTAGGACAGTTCGGGATTCACCCCTCCACTTT; CDR3aa: CAWSRTVRDSPLHF
d_gene: TRBD1; v_gene: TRBV5-1; abundance: .; j_gene: TRBJ2-7; CDR3nt: TGCGCCAGCAGCTTGGCCGCACAGGGGGCGAGAACTACGAAGCAGTACTTC; CDR3aa: CASSLAAQGARTTKQYF
d_gene: .; v_gene: TRBV28; abundance: .; j_gene: TRBJ1-1; CDR3nt: TGTGCCAGCAGTTTATCCGGTCTGCGGAACACTGAAGCTTTCTTT; CDR3aa: CASSLSGLRNTEAFF
d_gene: .; v_gene: TRBV20-1; abundance: .; j_gene: TRBJ1-1; CDR3nt: TGCAGTGCTTCGACATTGGGGCTTGGGAACACTGAAGCTTTCTTT; CDR3aa: CSASTLGLGNTEAFF
d_gene: .; v_gene: TRBV7-9; abundance: many; j_gene: TRBJ2-2; CDR3nt: TGTGCCAGCAGCTACAGGCGAGGGCCGGACGGGGAGCTGTTTTTT; CDR3aa: CASSYRRGPDGELFF
d_gene: TRBD2; v_gene: TRBV12-3/TRBV12-4; abundance: .; j_gene: TRBJ2-1; CDR3nt: TGTGCCAGCAGTTTACTCAGCGGGGTCTACAATGAGCAGTTCTTC; CDR3aa: CASSLLSGVYNEQFF
d_gene: .; v_gene: TRBV5-1; abundance: few; j_gene: TRBJ2-6; CDR3nt: TGCGCCAGCAGCTTGGAATTCCCTGGGGCCAACGTCCTGACTTTC; CDR3aa: CASSLEFPGANVLTF
d_gene: TRBD2; v_gene: TRBV7-9; abundance: few; j_gene: TRBJ2-3; CDR3nt: TGTGCCAGCAGCCGTAGCGGGAGCATCGCAGATACGCAGTATTTT; CDR3aa: CASSRSGSIADTQYF
d_gene: TRBD1; v_gene: TRBV29-1; abundance: .; j_gene: TRBJ2-7; CDR3nt: TGCAGCGCAAGACAGGGGGCTTACGAGCAGTACTTC; CDR3aa: CSARQGAYEQYF
d_gene: .; v_gene: TRBV5-4; abundance: many; j_gene: TRBJ1-2; CDR3nt: TGTGCCAGCAGCTCCCGGACCCTACAGTGGTATGGCTACACCTTC; CDR3aa: CASSSRTLQWYGYTF
d_gene: .; v_gene: TRBV21-1; abundance: many; j_gene: TRBJ2-4; CDR3nt: TGTGCCAGCAGCGGGACAGGGGTGTCGCCCAAAAACATTCAGTACTTC; CDR3aa: CASSGTGVSPKNIQYF
d_gene: .; v_gene: TRBV28; abundance: few; j_gene: TRBJ1-1; CDR3nt: TGTGCCAGCAGTCCGGCGAGTGGTATGGACACTGAAGCTTTCTTT; CDR3aa: CASSPASGMDTEAFF
d_gene: .; v_gene: TRBV18; abundance: .; j_gene: TRBJ1-2; CDR3nt: TGTGCCAGCTCACCAGAGGCTCTCCCCTATGGCTACACCTTC; CDR3aa: CASSPEALPYGYTF
d_gene: .; v_gene: TRBV5-1; abundance: .; j_gene: TRBJ1-3; CDR3nt: TGCGCCAGCAGCTTGAAACCCCAAGACTCTGGAAACACCATATATTTT; CDR3aa: CASSLKPQDSGNTIYF
d_gene: TRBD1; v_gene: TRBV5-1; abundance: .; j_gene: TRBJ1-4; CDR3nt: TGCGCCAGCAGCTTGGGGGACAGGGATAATGAAAAACTGTTTTTT; CDR3aa: CASSLGDRDNEKLFF
d_gene: TRBD1; v_gene: TRBV3-1; abundance: .; j_gene: TRBJ2-7; CDR3nt: TGTGCCAGCAGCCTAGGGACAGGGTCGTCCTCCTACGAGCAGTACTTC; CDR3aa: CASSLGTGSSSYEQYF
d_gene: .; v_gene: TRBV30; abundance: many; j_gene: TRBJ1-2; CDR3nt: TGTGCCCGAACCAGGGGAAGTGGCTACACCTTC; CDR3aa: CARTRGSGYTF
d_gene: .; v_gene: TRBV7-3; abundance: .; j_gene: TRBJ1-1; CDR3nt: TGTGCCAGCAGCTCCCACGCACGGGGTGAAGCTTTCTTT; CDR3aa: CASSSHARGEAFF
d_gene: .; v_gene: TRBV6-5; abundance: .; j_gene: TRBJ1-3; CDR3nt: TGTGCCAGCAGCCCGAGGGGAAACACCATATATTTT; CDR3aa: CASSPRGNTIYF
d_gene: .; v_gene: TRBV21-1; abundance: many; j_gene: TRBJ2-7; CDR3nt: TGTGCCAGCAGCCATCAGGAGGGTTACGAGCAGTACTTC; CDR3aa: CASSHQEGYEQYF
d_gene: .; v_gene: TRBV3-1; abundance: few; j_gene: TRBJ2-1; CDR3nt: TGTGCCAGCAGCCTCCAGGGATCCAATGAGCAGTTCTTC; CDR3aa: CASSLQGSNEQFF
d_gene: .; v_gene: TRBV12-3/TRBV12-4; abundance: few; j_gene: TRBJ1-1; CDR3nt: TGTGCCAGCAGTCCCCATAACACTGAAGCTTTCTTT; CDR3aa: CASSPHNTEAFF
d_gene: TRBD1; v_gene: TRBV12-3/TRBV12-4; abundance: many; j_gene: TRBJ2-7; CDR3nt: TGTGCCAGCAGGGGACAGGCCCCGCACGAGCAGTACTTC; CDR3aa: CASRGQAPHEQYF
d_gene: .; v_gene: TRBV11-2; abundance: few; j_gene: TRBJ1-2; CDR3nt: TGTGCCAGCAGCCCGACTGATAACTATGGCTACACCTTC; CDR3aa: CASSPTDNYGYTF
d_gene: .; v_gene: TRBV5-1; abundance: .; j_gene: TRBJ2-2; CDR3nt: TGCGCCAGCAGCTTGGCCTTGGCTAGCGAATACACCGGGGAGCTGTTTTTT; CDR3aa: CASSLALASEYTGELFF
d_gene: .; v_gene: TRBV20-1; abundance: .; j_gene: TRBJ1-2; CDR3nt: TGCAGTGCTGGGGACATAGAGTTTAACTATGGCTACACCTTC; CDR3aa: CSAGDIEFNYGYTF
d_gene: .; v_gene: TRBV6-6; abundance: .; j_gene: TRBJ1-1; CDR3nt: TGTGCCAGCAGGAGTGCGAACACTGAAGCTTTCTTT; CDR3aa: CASRSANTEAFF
d_gene: TRBD2; v_gene: TRBV2; abundance: few; j_gene: TRBJ2-2; CDR3nt: TGTGCCAGCAAGTCTAGCGGGCACACCGGGGAGCTGTTTTTT; CDR3aa: CASKSSGHTGELFF
d_gene: .; v_gene: TRBV20-1; abundance: .; j_gene: TRBJ2-2; CDR3nt: TGCAGTGCTTCCTTCGCGGGTAACACCGGGGAGCTGTTTTTT; CDR3aa: CSASFAGNTGELFF
d_gene: .; v_gene: TRBV7-9; abundance: few; j_gene: TRBJ1-1; CDR3nt: TGTGCCAGTTCCTCTATTGCTACCAAAGGGCAAGCTTTCTTT; CDR3aa: CASSSIATKGQAFF
d_gene: .; v_gene: TRBV12-3/TRBV12-4; abundance: few; j_gene: TRBJ2-7; CDR3nt: TGTGCCAGCAGTTTGGGCAGGGACGTAAGCGAGCAGTACTTC; CDR3aa: CASSLGRDVSEQYF